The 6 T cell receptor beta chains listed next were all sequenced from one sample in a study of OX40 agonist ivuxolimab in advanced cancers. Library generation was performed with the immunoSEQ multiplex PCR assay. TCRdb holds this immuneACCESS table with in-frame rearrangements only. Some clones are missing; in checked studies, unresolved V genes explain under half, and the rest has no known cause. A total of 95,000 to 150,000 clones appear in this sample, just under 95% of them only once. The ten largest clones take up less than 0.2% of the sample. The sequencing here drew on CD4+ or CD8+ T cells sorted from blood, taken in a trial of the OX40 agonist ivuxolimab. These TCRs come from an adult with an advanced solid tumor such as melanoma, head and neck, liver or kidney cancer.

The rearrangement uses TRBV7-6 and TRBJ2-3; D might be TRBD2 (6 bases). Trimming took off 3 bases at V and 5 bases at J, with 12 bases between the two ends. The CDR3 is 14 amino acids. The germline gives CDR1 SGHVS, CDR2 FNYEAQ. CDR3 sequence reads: CASSFTGAEDTQYF. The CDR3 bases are TGTGCCAGCAGCTTTACGGGAGCGGAAGATACGCAGTATTTT.

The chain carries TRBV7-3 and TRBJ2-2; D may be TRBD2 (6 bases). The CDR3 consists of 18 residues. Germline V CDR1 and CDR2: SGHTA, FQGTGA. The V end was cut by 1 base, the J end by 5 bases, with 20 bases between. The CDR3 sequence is CASSLIGSGVVVTGELFF. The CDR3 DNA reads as TGTGCCAGCAGCTTAATAGGATCGGGAGTAGTGGTTACCGGGGAGCTGTTTTTT.

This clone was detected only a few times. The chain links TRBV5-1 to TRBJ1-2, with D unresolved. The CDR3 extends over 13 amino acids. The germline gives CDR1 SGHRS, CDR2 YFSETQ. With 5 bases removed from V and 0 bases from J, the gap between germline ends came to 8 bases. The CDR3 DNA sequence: TGCGCCAGCAGTGATCAGACTAACTATGGCTACACCTTC. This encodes CASSDQTNYGYTF. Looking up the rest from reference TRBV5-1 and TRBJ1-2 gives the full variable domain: KAGVTQTPRYLIKTRGQQVTLSCSPISGHRSVSWYQQTPGQGLQFLFEYFSETQRNKGNFPGRFSGRQFSNSRSEMNVSTLELGDSALYLCASSDQTNYGYTFGSGTRLTVV.

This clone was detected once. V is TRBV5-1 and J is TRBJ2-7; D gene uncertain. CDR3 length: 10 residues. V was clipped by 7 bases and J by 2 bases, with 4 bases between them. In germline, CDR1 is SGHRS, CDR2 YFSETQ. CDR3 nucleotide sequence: TGCGCCAGCCGTCCCTACGAGCAGTACTTC. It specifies CASRPYEQYF.

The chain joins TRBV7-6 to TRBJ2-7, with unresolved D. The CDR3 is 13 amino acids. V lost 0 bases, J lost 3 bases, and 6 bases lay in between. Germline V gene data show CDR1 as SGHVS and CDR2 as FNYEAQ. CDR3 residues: CASSLASSYEQYF. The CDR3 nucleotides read TGTGCCAGCAGCTTAGCTAGTAGCTACGAGCAGTACTTC.

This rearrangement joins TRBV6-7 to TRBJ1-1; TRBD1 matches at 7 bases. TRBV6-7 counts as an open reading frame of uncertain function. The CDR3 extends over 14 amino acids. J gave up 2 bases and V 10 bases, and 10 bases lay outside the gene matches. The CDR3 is CATRPWDSNTEAFF. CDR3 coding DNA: TGTGCCACCCGTCCCTGGGACAGCAACACTGAAGCTTTCTTT.